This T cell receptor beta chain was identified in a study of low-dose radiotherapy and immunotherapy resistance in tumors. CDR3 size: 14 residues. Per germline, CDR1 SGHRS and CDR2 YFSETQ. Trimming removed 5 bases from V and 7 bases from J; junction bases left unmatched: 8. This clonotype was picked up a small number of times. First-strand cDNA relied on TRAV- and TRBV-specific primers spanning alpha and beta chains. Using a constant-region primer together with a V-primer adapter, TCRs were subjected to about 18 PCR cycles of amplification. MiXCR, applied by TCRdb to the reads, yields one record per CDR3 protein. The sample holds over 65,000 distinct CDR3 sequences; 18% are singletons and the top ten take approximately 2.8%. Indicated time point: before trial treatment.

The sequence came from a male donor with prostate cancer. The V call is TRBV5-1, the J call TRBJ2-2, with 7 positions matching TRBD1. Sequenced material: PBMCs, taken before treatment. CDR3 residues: CASRGQREVGELFF. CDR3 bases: TGCGCCAGCAGGGGACAGCGCGAAGTCGGGGAGCTGTTTTTT.